These T cell receptor beta chains were read from a single sample in a study of cytomegalovirus exposure and HLA in healthy donors. TCRdb keeps only in-frame clones here, not all; method: immunoSEQ multiplex PCR. The sample has about 200,000 clones; 60% to 80% are singletons. The sequenced sample was PBMCs. The receptors were sampled from a young man in good health and CMV-seronegative. Each CDR3 is given with its conserved first and last residue. The D gene is left open where the match is weak. The listing skips clone size in some rows; elsewhere it reads once, few, many or a size class.

v_gene	j_gene	d_gene	abundance	CDR3aa	CDR3nt
TRBV29-1	TRBJ1-1	NA	NA	CSVEGVEGTNTEAFF	TGCAGCGTTGAAGGGGTAGAGGGAACGAACACTGAAGCTTTCTTT
TRBV7-9	TRBJ2-7	TRBD2	once	CASSQGLAVEQYF	TGTGCCAGCAGCCAGGGACTAGCAGTCGAGCAGTACTTC
TRBV5-1	TRBJ2-3	NA	NA	CASSLDGGGPDTQYF	TGCGCCAGCAGCTTGGATGGGGGAGGTCCAGATACGCAGTATTTT
TRBV7-3	TRBJ1-2	NA	NA	CASSATGGYGYTF	TGTGCCAGCAGCGCGACGGGGGGATATGGCTACACCTTC
TRBV2	TRBJ1-1	NA	NA	CASREHGLKPEAFF	TGTGCCAGCAGGGAGCATGGATTGAAGCCTGAAGCTTTCTTT
TRBV21-1	TRBJ2-7	NA	NA	CASGSGGSSGEQYF	TGTGCCAGTGGTTCTGGGGGGAGTAGTGGCGAGCAGTACTTC
TRBV13	TRBJ1-6	TRBD1	NA	CASSLGDRGLGNSPLHF	TGTGCCAGCAGCTTAGGGGACAGGGGACTTGGAAATTCACCCCTTCACTTT
TRBV29-1	TRBJ2-7	NA	NA	CSVEATGRGEQYF	TGCAGCGTTGAAGCAACAGGGAGGGGCGAGCAGTACTTC
TRBV5-1	TRBJ2-7	NA	once	CASSLETNVYYEQYF	TGCGCCAGCAGCTTGGAGACTAACGTCTACTACGAGCAGTACTTC
TRBV15	TRBJ1-6	TRBD1	once	CATSRGPGGGNSPLHF	TGTGCCACCAGCAGAGGTCCAGGGGGCGGAAATTCACCCCTCCACTTT
TRBV4-3	TRBJ1-1	NA	few	CASSHLTEPGTEAFF	TGCGCCAGCAGCCACCTTACAGAGCCTGGGACTGAAGCTTTCTTT
TRBV10-3	TRBJ2-5	TRBD2	NA	CAIRSQLAGGEETQYF	TGTGCCATCAGAAGCCAACTAGCGGGAGGTGAAGAGACCCAGTACTTC
TRBV19	TRBJ2-1	NA	NA	CASRHSTASAYNEQFF	TGTGCCAGTAGGCACTCGACAGCCTCAGCCTACAATGAGCAGTTCTTC
TRBV10-3	TRBJ2-7	TRBD2	NA	CAIRKGLAGDRNWEQYF	TGTGCCATCAGGAAAGGACTAGCGGGAGACCGCAACTGGGAGCAGTACTTC
TRBV5-1	TRBJ2-1	TRBD2	NA	CASSLTGGSPYNEQFF	TGCGCCAGCAGCTTGACGGGGGGATCTCCCTACAATGAGCAGTTCTTC
TRBV27	TRBJ1-1	NA	NA	CASSFRRGQWWNTEAFF	TGTGCCAGCAGTTTTCGGAGAGGTCAGTGGTGGAACACTGAAGCTTTCTTT
TRBV4-2	TRBJ2-1	TRBD2	NA	CASSVTGLAGPNEQFF	TGTGCCAGCAGCGTAACCGGACTAGCGGGCCCCAATGAGCAGTTCTTC
TRBV7-2	TRBJ2-7	NA	NA	CASSLELGQTYEQYF	TGTGCCAGCAGCTTAGAGCTTGGGCAGACCTACGAGCAGTACTTC
TRBV7-2	TRBJ2-5	NA	NA	CASSYGTQETQYF	TGTGCCAGCAGCTACGGGACACAAGAGACCCAGTACTTC
TRBV27	TRBJ1-5	NA	NA	CASSPGGAMSNQPQHF	TGTGCCAGCAGTCCGGGGGGCGCGATGAGCAATCAGCCCCAGCATTTT
TRBV6-5	TRBJ2-5	NA	NA	CASSYVTGGVETQYF	TGTGCCAGCAGTTACGTTACAGGGGGGGTCGAGACCCAGTACTTC
TRBV7-2	TRBJ1-5	NA	NA	CASNGGGLQPQHF	TGTGCCAGCAATGGGGGGGGGCTTCAGCCCCAGCATTTT
TRBV6-1	TRBJ2-7	NA	NA	CASSSRGRQEQYF	TGTGCCAGCAGTAGCCGGGGGAGACAAGAGCAGTACTTC
TRBV7-3	TRBJ1-2	TRBD1	NA	CASTPSGGLEYGYTF	TGTGCCAGCACCCCGTCAGGGGGGCTGGAGTATGGCTACACCTTC
TRBV2	TRBJ2-2	TRBD2	NA	CASSEGQGPTSGRIRTGELFF	TGTGCCAGCAGTGAAGGGCAGGGGCCGACTAGCGGGAGGATTAGAACCGGGGAGCTGTTTTTT
TRBV9	TRBJ2-7	NA	NA	CASSVDNGVAYEQYF	TGTGCCAGCAGCGTAGACAACGGAGTCGCCTACGAGCAGTACTTC
TRBV7-6	TRBJ2-7	TRBD1	NA	CASSYSHGTGFEEQYF	TGTGCCAGCAGCTATTCACATGGGACAGGGTTTGAGGAGCAGTACTTC
TRBV30	TRBJ2-7	NA	once	CAWIASTYEQYF	TGTGCCTGGATAGCGAGCACCTACGAGCAGTACTTC
TRBV9	TRBJ2-3	TRBD2	NA	CASSVEGLRGSGTDTQYF	TGTGCCAGCAGCGTAGAAGGTCTCCGCGGGAGTGGCACAGATACGCAGTATTTT
TRBV7-2	TRBJ1-2	NA	NA	CASSLAQGSGYTF	TGTGCCAGCAGCTTAGCGCAGGGTAGCGGCTACACCTTC
TRBV28	TRBJ1-2	NA	NA	CATIKGGDPYGYTF	TGTGCCACAATTAAAGGGGGGGATCCCTATGGCTACACCTTC
TRBV19	TRBJ1-1	TRBD1	NA	CASSIGSGGTEAFF	TGTGCCAGTAGTATAGGTTCAGGGGGCACTGAAGCTTTCTTT
TRBV21-1	TRBJ2-7	NA	NA	CASSKAEKVGRLYEQYF	TGTGCCAGCAGCAAAGCGGAAAAGGTGGGGAGGCTCTACGAGCAGTACTTC
TRBV7-2	TRBJ2-7	NA	NA	CASSQSVALALYEQYF	TGTGCCAGCAGCCAATCGGTAGCCCTAGCCCTCTACGAGCAGTACTTC
TRBV28	TRBJ1-5	TRBD1	NA	CASSLFRGRQPQHF	TGTGCCAGCAGTTTATTCAGGGGGCGACAGCCCCAGCATTTT
TRBV23-1	TRBJ2-3	TRBD1	NA	CVTGRSLKTGGFADTQYF	TGCGTCACAGGGAGGTCTCTGAAAACAGGGGGCTTCGCAGATACGCAGTATTTT
TRBV11-2	TRBJ2-1	NA	NA	CASTSGAAYNEQFF	TGTGCCAGCACCTCAGGGGCAGCCTACAATGAGCAGTTCTTC
TRBV5-4	TRBJ2-7	NA	NA	CASSPTGFDEQYF	TGTGCCAGCAGCCCTACAGGGTTTGACGAGCAGTACTTC
TRBV4-1	TRBJ2-7	TRBD1	NA	CASRSPGTGDYEQYF	TGCGCCAGCAGGAGTCCCGGGACAGGGGACTACGAGCAGTACTTC
TRBV6-6	TRBJ2-3	TRBD2	NA	CASSSRLAGGTDTQYF	TGTGCCAGCAGTTCGAGACTAGCGGGAGGGACAGATACGCAGTATTTT
TRBV18	TRBJ2-4	TRBD1	once	CASSPPRGDRGPGAKNIQYF	TGTGCCAGCTCACCACCGCGGGGCGACAGGGGCCCAGGAGCCAAAAACATTCAGTACTTC
TRBV5-1	TRBJ2-3	NA	NA	CASSLVGATTDTQYF	TGCGCCAGCAGCTTGGTAGGGGCGACCACAGATACGCAGTATTTT
TRBV4-1	TRBJ2-7	NA	NA	CASSHEQGVFSGDGQYF	TGCGCCAGCAGCCACGAGCAGGGGGTATTTAGCGGGGACGGGCAGTACTTC
TRBV27	TRBJ2-7	NA	NA	CASLGTLSYEQYF	TGTGCCAGCCTCGGGACACTCTCCTACGAGCAGTACTTC
TRBV5-3	TRBJ1-5	NA	few	CARSLDRLRNQPQHF	TGTGCCAGAAGCTTGGACAGGCTTCGCAATCAGCCCCAGCATTTT
TRBV10-3	TRBJ2-7	TRBD2	NA	CAISETTGTTAIPYEQYF	TGTGCCATCAGTGAAACAACCGGGACTACCGCTATCCCCTACGAGCAGTACTTC
TRBV9	TRBJ1-2	NA	NA	CASSVGGGYGYTF	TGTGCCAGCAGCGTAGGCGGCGGCTATGGCTACACCTTC
TRBV6-1	TRBJ2-6	NA	NA	CASRTGHSGANVLTF	TGTGCCAGCAGGACAGGCCACTCTGGGGCCAACGTCCTGACTTTC
TRBV2	TRBJ2-5	TRBD2	NA	CASIASGVRETQYF	TGTGCCAGCATTGCCAGCGGGGTAAGGGAGACCCAGTACTTC
TRBV27	TRBJ1-2	NA	NA	CASRTQGSHGYTF	TGTGCCAGCAGGACACAGGGTAGCCATGGCTACACCTTC
TRBV28	TRBJ2-2	TRBD1	NA	CASSLQGASRTGELFF	TGTGCCAGCAGTTTACAGGGGGCGTCCCGCACCGGGGAGCTGTTTTTT
TRBV7-3	TRBJ2-3	NA	NA	CASSSTGTATDTQYF	TGTGCCAGCAGCTCGACGGGGACTGCCACAGATACGCAGTATTTT
TRBV30	TRBJ1-1	NA	NA	CAWSEHRRGEAFF	TGTGCCTGGAGTGAACACCGCCGCGGTGAAGCTTTCTTT
TRBV6-6	TRBJ1-2	NA	few	CAIGGPNYGYTF	TGTGCCATAGGTGGGCCTAACTATGGCTACACCTTC